This TCR beta chain stems from a study of OX40 agonist ivuxolimab in advanced cancers. Study-level background: Subjects had a mean age of about 61 years, with a range of about 23 to 90; around 80% were male. Study results and caveats: Individuals who were partial responders at 0.1-3.0 mg/kg had clonal expansion that ranked among the lowest. On average, a greater number of expanded clones characterised CD8+ T cells relative to CD4+.

V lost 5 bases and J lost 3; bases outside the gene matches: 9. CDR3 length: 15 residues. Germline CDR1 and CDR2: SEHNR and FQNEAQ (reference sequence). Sequencing was performed with immunoSEQ multiplex PCR; in TCRdb, only in-frame clones are kept and a portion is missing. In the table there are 35,000 to 50,000 clones, more than 75% of which are singletons. As to this clone: Its matching antigen is unknown.

J is TRBJ1-1 and V is TRBV7-9; 7 bases are a match to TRBD1. The source was CD4+ or CD8+ T cells sorted from blood, collected in a trial of the OX40 agonist ivuxolimab. This TCR derives from an adult with an advanced solid tumor such as melanoma, head and neck, liver or kidney cancer. This CDR3 is CASSRQGYGDTEAFF. CDR3 in DNA: TGTGCCAGCAGCCGACAGGGTTATGGGGACACTGAAGCTTTCTTT. The full variable domain, its missing parts supplied by reference TRBV7-9 and TRBJ1-1, is DTGVSQNPRHKITKRGQNVTFRCDPISEHNRLYWYRQTLGQGPEFLTYFQNEAQLEKSRLLSDRFSAERPKGSFSTLEIQRTEQGDSAMYLCASSRQGYGDTEAFFGQGTRLTVV.